The clone carrying this T cell receptor (beta chain) has a count of ten or more. What it binds is not known. It was RNA transcripts that yielded the amplified TCR beta CDR3 regions. Primed by the HTBI set, a first-round RT-PCR was run on the TCR CDR3. TCRdb itself ran the multiplex PCR reads through MiXCR, one entry per CDR3 protein. This table holds 400,000 to 600,000 distinct CDR3 sequences, around 20% found once. These data originate in a study of T cells in Graves' hyperthyroidism and ophthalmopathy. Study-level results: Ophthalmopathy, which appeared later, was predicted by the model a median roughly 6.6 months before onset. Blood held most thyroid clonotypes expanded above 0.001 frequency. Ophthalmopathy and stable hyperthyroidism were separated by a 13 V-J model.

The germline CDR1 and CDR2 sequences are SNHLY and FYNNEI. The CDR3 consists of 13 residues. V trimming: 6 bases; J trimming: 7 bases; junction bases outside the gene matches: 6. Exclusion of patients followed from uncontrolled infection, other autoimmune disease, pregnancy or lactation. Source material: blood. This chain joins TRBV2 and TRBJ1-2, with 9 bases matching TRBD1. This sequence originates from a young man with Graves' hyperthyroidism. CDR3 loop: CASSAGQGRGYTF. The DNA for the CDR3 is TGTGCCAGCAGCGCGGGACAGGGACGTGGCTACACCTTC.